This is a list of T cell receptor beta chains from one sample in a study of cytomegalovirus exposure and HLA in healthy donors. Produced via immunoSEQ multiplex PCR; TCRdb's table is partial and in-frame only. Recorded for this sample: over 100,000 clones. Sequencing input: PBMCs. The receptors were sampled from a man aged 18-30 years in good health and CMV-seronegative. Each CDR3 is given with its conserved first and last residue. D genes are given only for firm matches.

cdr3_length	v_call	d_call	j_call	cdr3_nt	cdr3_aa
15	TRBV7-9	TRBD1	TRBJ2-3	TGTGCCAGCAGCTTTACGACAGGGGCCACAGATACGCAGTATTTT	CASSFTTGATDTQYF
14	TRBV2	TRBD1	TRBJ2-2	TGTGCCAGCAGTTGGACAGGGCACACCGGGGAGCTGTTTTTT	CASSWTGHTGELFF
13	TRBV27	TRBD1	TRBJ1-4	TGTGCCAGCAGCCGGGACAGGGGTGAAAAACTGTTTTTT	CASSRDRGEKLFF
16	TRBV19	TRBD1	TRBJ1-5	TGTGCCAGTAGTAGCCCCGGGACAGGGGGCATTCAGCCCCAGCATTTT	CASSSPGTGGIQPQHF
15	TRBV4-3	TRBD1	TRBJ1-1	TGCGCCAGCAGCCACCTCGACAGGGGAGGGACTGAAGCTTTCTTT	CASSHLDRGGTEAFF
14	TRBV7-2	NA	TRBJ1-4	TGTGCCAGCAGCAAGGGACTGATTAATGAAAAACTGTTTTTT	CASSKGLINEKLFF
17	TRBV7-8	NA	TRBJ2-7	TGTGCCAGCAGGCGGATGGGGGGAGCCGATGTTTCCTACGAGCAGTACTTC	CASRRMGGADVSYEQYF
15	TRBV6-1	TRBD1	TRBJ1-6	TGTGCCAGCAGACTGGACAGGACCCATAATTCACCCCTCCACTTT	CASRLDRTHNSPLHF
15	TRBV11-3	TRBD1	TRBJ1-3	TGTGCCAGCAGCCGTGACAGGGGATCTGGAAACACCATATATTTT	CASSRDRGSGNTIYF
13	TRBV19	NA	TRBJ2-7	TGTGCCAGTAATCCAGGCTCTGGGGCCGAGCAGTACTTC	CASNPGSGAEQYF
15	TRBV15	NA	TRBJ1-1	TGTGCCACCAGCAGAGATCGGGGGATTAGCACTGAAGCTTTCTTT	CATSRDRGISTEAFF
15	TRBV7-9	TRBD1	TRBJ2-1	TGTGCCAGCAGTAGAACAGGGGGCATTAACAATGAGCAGTTCTTC	CASSRTGGINNEQFF
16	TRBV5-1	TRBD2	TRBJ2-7	TGCGCCAGCAGCCTGGGGACTAGCGGGAGCTCCTACGAGCAGTACTTC	CASSLGTSGSSYEQYF
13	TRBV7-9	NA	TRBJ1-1	TGTGCCAGCAGCCGAACAACGAACACTGAAGCTTTCTTT	CASSRTTNTEAFF
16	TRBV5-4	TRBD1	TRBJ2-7	TGTGCCAGCAGCTTGTCCGCCGGGACAGGGAACTACGAGCAGTACTTC	CASSLSAGTGNYEQYF
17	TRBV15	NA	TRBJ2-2	TGTGCCACACAGGTCAGCAGGACATTATGGGACACCGGGGAGCTGTTTTTT	CATQVSRTLWDTGELFF
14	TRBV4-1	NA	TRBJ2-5	TGCGCCAGCAGCCAAGCTCGGGGACTTCAGACCCAGTACTTC	CASSQARGLQTQYF
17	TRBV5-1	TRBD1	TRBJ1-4	TGCGCCAGCAGCCTAGTCCCGGGACAGGGTAGGGGTGAAAAACTGTTTTTT	CASSLVPGQGRGEKLFF
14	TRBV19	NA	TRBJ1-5	TGTGCCAGTAGTATACGACAGATCAATCAGCCCCAGCATTTT	CASSIRQINQPQHF
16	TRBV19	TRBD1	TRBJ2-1	TGTGCCAGTAGTGGACCTGGGGACAGGGGTACCAATGAGCAGTTCTTC	CASSGPGDRGTNEQFF
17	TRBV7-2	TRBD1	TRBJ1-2	TGTGCCAGCAGCCCGCGACAGGGGGGCACCTCTAACTATGGCTACACCTTC	CASSPRQGGTSNYGYTF
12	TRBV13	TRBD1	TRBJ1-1	TGTGCCAGCAGCCATACAGGGACAGGGACTTTCTTT	CASSHTGTGTFF
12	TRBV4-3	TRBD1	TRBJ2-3	TGCGCCAGCAGCCAAGGAGGACAGGACAGGGATTTT	CASSQGGQDRDF
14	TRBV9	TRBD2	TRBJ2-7	TGTGCCAGCAGCGCCGGCGGGAGTGCCCACGAGCAGTACTTC	CASSAGGSAHEQYF
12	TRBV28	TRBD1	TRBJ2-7	TGTGCCAGCGGACAGGTAAGCGACGAGCAGTACTTC	CASGQVSDEQYF
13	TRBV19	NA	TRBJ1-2	TGTGCCAGTAGTATCCGTGCGGACTATGGCTACACCTTC	CASSIRADYGYTF
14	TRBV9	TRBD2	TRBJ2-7	TGTGCCAGCAGCGAGGGAGGGGTGATCTACGAGCAGTACTTC	CASSEGGVIYEQYF
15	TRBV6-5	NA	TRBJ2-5	TGTGCCAGCAGTAACTTGCTAGAGACTGAAGAGACCCAGTACTTC	CASSNLLETEETQYF
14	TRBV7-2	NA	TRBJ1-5	TGTGCCAGCAGCTTAGAAGAGGGCAATCAGCCCCAGCATTTT	CASSLEEGNQPQHF
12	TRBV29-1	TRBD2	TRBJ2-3	TGCAGCGTTGGTAGCGGGAGTAATCCGCAGTATTTT	CSVGSGSNPQYF
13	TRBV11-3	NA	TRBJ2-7	TGTGCCAGCAGCTTCGGCAGGCTGGATGAGCAGTACTTC	CASSFGRLDEQYF
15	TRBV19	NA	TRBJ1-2	TGTGCCAGCTTAGGGTTTGCGGGGAGCGGCTATGGCTACACCTTC	CASLGFAGSGYGYTF
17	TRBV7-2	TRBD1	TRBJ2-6	TGTGCCAGCAGTTCCGGGACAGGGACCTTTTGGGCCAACGTCCTGACTTTC	CASSSGTGTFWANVLTF
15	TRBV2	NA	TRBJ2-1	TGTGCCAGCAGTGATAGTAGCAGCCACTACAATGAGCAGTTCTTC	CASSDSSSHYNEQFF
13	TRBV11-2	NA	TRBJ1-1	TGTGCCAGCAGCTTATCAGAGGGCACTGAAGCTTTCTTT	CASSLSEGTEAFF
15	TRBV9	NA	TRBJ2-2	TGTGCCAGCAGCATCGGGGGCGGGGGCACCGGGGAGCTGTTTTTT	CASSIGGGGTGELFF
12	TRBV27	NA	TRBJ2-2	TGTGCCAGCAAGCGTAGTACCGGGGAGCTGTTTTTT	CASKRSTGELFF
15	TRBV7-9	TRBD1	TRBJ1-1	TGTGCCAGCAGCAACTTACAGGGGGCGAACACTGAAGCTTTCTTT	CASSNLQGANTEAFF
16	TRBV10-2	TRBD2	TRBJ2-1	TGCGCCAGCAGTGACTACCTAGCGGGAGGGCTGGGTGAGCAGTTCTTC	CASSDYLAGGLGEQFF
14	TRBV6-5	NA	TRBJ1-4	TGTGCCAGCAGTTACCAGGGGACGGGTGAAAAACTGTTTTTT	CASSYQGTGEKLFF
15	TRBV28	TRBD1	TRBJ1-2	TGTGCCAGCAGATTAATCGGGACAGGGGGCAAGAGCTACACCTTC	CASRLIGTGGKSYTF
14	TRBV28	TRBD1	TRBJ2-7	TGTGCCAGCAGCCCCTCCGGGACAGGGGGCGAGCAGTACTTC	CASSPSGTGGEQYF
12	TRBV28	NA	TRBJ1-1	TGTGCCAGCAGTTTGGTTCGGACTGAAGCTTTCTTT	CASSLVRTEAFF
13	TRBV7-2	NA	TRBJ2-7	TGTGCCAGCAGCGCCCCCGGGTGGGTCGAGCAGTACTTC	CASSAPGWVEQYF
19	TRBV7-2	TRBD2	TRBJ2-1	TGTGCCAGCAGCCGAGAAGAGAAATTAGCGGGAGAGTCCTACAATGAGCAGTTCTTC	CASSREEKLAGESYNEQFF